This note documents a single T cell receptor (beta chain) sequence. Its specificity is unknown. A multiplex PCR was run with 60 Vbeta primers and 13 Jbeta primers. This table comes from immunoSEQ multiplex PCR, and its TCRdb copy is limited to in-frame clones, with some not included. The sample yields about 200,000 clones, of which the top ten take up almost 0.75%. These data come from a study of cytomegalovirus exposure and HLA in healthy donors. Findings and limits, study-wide: V segments that were indistinguishable, TRBV6-2 and TRBV6-3 among them, were omitted from analysis. One variant, a missense change in DCLRE1C, was linked in a later analysis to TCR beta V- and J-gene trimming. In an earlier analysis, in several hundred donors, most V segments appeared productive either ~87% or ~30% of the time.

Trimming took off 7 bases at V and 1 base at J, with 13 bases between the two ends. The CDR3 is made up of 14 amino acids. Germline V gives CDR1 LNHDA, CDR2 SQIVND (reference sequence). Sequenced material: PBMCs. The sequence was collected from a boy aged 5-17 years in good health and CMV-seronegative. This chain links TRBV19 with TRBJ1-1; TRBD1 might be the D (5 bases). The CDR3 DNA is TGTGCCAGTACCATGGGAACAGGGAACACTGAAGCTTTCTTT. Translating gives CASTMGTGNTEAFF.